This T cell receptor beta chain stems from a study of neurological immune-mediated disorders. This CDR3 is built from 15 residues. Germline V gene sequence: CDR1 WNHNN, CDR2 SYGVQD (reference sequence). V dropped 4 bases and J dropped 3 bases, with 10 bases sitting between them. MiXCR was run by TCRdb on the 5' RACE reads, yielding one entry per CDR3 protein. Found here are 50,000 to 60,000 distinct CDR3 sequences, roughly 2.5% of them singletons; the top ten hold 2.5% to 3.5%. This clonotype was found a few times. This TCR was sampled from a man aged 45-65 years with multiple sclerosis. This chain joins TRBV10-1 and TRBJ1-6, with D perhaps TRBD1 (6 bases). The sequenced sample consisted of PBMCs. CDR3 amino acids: CASSVARGYNSPLHF. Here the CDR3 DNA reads TGCGCCAGCAGTGTGGCCAGGGGCTATAATTCACCCCTCCACTTT.